This T cell receptor (beta chain) was found in a study of OX40 agonist ivuxolimab in advanced cancers. General study results and limits: Several nonresponders also turned out to have low normalized T-cell clonal expansion. Among the lowest peripheral clonal expansion occurred in 0.1-3.0 mg/kg partial responders.

The germline V gene has CDR1 MDHEN and CDR2 SYDVKM. Trimming left V 8 bases short and J 5 bases short, with 19 bases between. This CDR3 has 14 residues. Peripheral blood came from all dose cohorts at three timepoints. Concerning this clone itself: Its target is not known.

TCRdb's copy holds only in-frame clones and misses some; the assay was immunoSEQ multiplex PCR. The top ten hold approximately 0.98% of the sample, which has about 72,000 clones, about 85% seen once. The chain joins TRBV28 to TRBJ2-7; D might be TRBD2 (7 bases). The sequenced sample was CD4+ or CD8+ T cells sorted from blood, obtained in a trial of the OX40 agonist ivuxolimab. The clonotype originates from an adult with an advanced solid tumor such as melanoma, head and neck, liver or kidney cancer. The CDR3 bases are TGTGCCAGCTCGCCGGGGGGCCCGCTCCACGAGCAGTACTTC. Protein sequence: CASSPGGPLHEQYF.